Shown below are 2 T cell receptor beta chains from a single sample sequenced in a study of OX40 agonist ivuxolimab in advanced cancers. Clones were read by immunoSEQ multiplex PCR, and TCRdb kept only the in-frame ones, dropping some. The sample yields 81,000 or so clones, more than 85% seen once. The sequences come from CD4+ or CD8+ T cells sorted from blood, collected in a trial of the OX40 agonist ivuxolimab. Receptor source: an adult with an advanced solid tumor such as melanoma, head and neck, liver or kidney cancer.

The V call is TRBV7-9, the J call TRBJ1-4, with D possibly being TRBD1 (5 bases). Trimming took 1 base from V and 8 from J, leaving 11 bases between them. The CDR3 contains 14 residues. Germline V gene sequence: CDR1 SEHNR, CDR2 FQNEAQ (reference sequence). This CDR3 is CASSLGGTMEKLFF. The CDR3, as DNA: TGTGCCAGCAGCTTAGGGGGCACGATGGAAAAACTGTTTTTT. Supplemented by reference TRBV7-9 and TRBJ1-4, the full variable domain reads DTGVSQNPRHKITKRGQNVTFRCDPISEHNRLYWYRQTLGQGPEFLTYFQNEAQLEKSRLLSDRFSAERPKGSFSTLEIQRTEQGDSAMYLCASSLGGTMEKLFFGSGTQLSVL.

The rearrangement joins TRBV25-1 to TRBJ2-3; D is ambiguous. The germline V and J ends were trimmed by 4 bases and 6 bases, with 14 bases remaining between them. This CDR3 spans 14 amino acids. Germline V gives CDR1 MGHDK, CDR2 SYGVNS. CDR3 sequence reads: CASSAANFMDTQYF. Written as DNA, the CDR3 is TGTGCCAGCAGTGCGGCCAATTTCATGGATACGCAGTATTTT.